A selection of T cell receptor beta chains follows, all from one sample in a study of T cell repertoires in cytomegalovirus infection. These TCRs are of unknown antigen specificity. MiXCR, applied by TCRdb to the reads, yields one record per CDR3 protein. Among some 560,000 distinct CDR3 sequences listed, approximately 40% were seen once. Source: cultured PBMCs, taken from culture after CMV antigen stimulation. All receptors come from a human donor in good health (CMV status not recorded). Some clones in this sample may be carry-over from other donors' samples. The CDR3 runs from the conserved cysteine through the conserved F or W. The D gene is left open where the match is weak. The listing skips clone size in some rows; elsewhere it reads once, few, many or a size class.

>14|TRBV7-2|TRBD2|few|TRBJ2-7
TGTGCCAGCAGTTTAGGGGCTAGCGGGCGCACAAATTACTTC
CASSLGASGRTNYF
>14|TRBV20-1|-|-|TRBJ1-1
TGCAGTGCTAGAGGGACACTCATGAACACTGAAGCTTTCTTT
CSARGTLMNTEAFF
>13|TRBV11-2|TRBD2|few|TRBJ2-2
TGTGCCAGCAGCCTTGGACTAGAGGGGGAGCTGTTTTTT
CASSLGLEGELFF
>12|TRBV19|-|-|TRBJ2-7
TGTGCCAGTAGCGCCGGGCCGTTTGAGCAGTACTTC
CASSAGPFEQYF
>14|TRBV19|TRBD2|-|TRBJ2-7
TGTGCCAGTAGTAAACGTCGGGAGGGTAACGAGCAGTACTTC
CASSKRREGNEQYF
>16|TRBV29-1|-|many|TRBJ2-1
TGCAGCGTTGAACTCCGGGGTATGCAGGGAGCTCGGGGGCAGTTCTTC
CSVELRGMQGARGQFF
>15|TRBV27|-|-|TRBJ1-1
TGTGCCAGCAGTTTAAGGGGGGACTTGAACACTGAAGCTTTCTTT
CASSLRGDLNTEAFF
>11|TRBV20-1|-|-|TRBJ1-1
TGCAGTGCTTCCGACTACACTGAAGCTTTCTTT
CSASDYTEAFF
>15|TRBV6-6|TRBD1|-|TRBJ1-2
TGTGCCAGCAGTTTATCGACAGGGGGCCCTGGGGGCTACACCTTC
CASSLSTGGPGGYTF
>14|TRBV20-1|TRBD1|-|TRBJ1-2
TGCAGTGCTATTTCTGGGACAGGGGGCTATGGCTACACCTTC
CSAISGTGGYGYTF
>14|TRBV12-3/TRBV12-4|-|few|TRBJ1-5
TGTGCCAGCAGCATTGGCCCCGTGGATCAGCCCCAGCATTTT
CASSIGPVDQPQHF
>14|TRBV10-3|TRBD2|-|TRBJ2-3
TGTGCCATCAGCGGGGGGATAAGCACAGATACGCAGTATTTT
CAISGGISTDTQYF
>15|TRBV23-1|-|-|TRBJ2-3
TGCGCCAGCAGTCGGACCTCGATGTTGACAGATACGCAGTATTTT
CASSRTSMLTDTQYF
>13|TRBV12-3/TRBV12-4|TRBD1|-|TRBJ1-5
TGTGCCAGCAGTTTCGGACAGGATCAGCCCCAGCATTTT
CASSFGQDQPQHF
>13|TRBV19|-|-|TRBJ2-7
TGTGCCAGTAGTATAGCCCTACGGTACGAGCAGTACTTC
CASSIALRYEQYF
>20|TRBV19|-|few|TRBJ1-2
TGTGCCAGTAGCCCGCGGGCCCCCCCCCCTCGGCGGGACACGCGAAATGGCTACACCTTC
CASSPRAPPPRRDTRNGYTF
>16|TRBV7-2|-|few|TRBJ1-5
TGTGCCAGCAGCTTAGCGCTGTCCCTTGAGGAACAGCCCCAGCATTTT
CASSLALSLEEQPQHF
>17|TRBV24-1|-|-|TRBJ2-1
TGTGCCACCAGTCCCCGAGGTACAGGGCGGACGTCGAATGAGCAGTTCTTC
CATSPRGTGRTSNEQFF
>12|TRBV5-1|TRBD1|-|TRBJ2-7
TGCGCCAGCGGGACAGGGGGCAACGAGCAGTACTTC
CASGTGGNEQYF
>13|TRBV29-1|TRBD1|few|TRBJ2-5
TGCAGCGTCGACAGGGGACCACAAGAGACCCAGTACTTC
CSVDRGPQETQYF
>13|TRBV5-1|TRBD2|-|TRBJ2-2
TGCGCCAGCAGCTTCAAGCGGGGGTCGGAGCTGTTTTTT
CASSFKRGSELFF
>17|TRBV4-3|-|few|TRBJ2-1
TGCGCCAGCAGCCAAGATCCCCTGGGGGGAACCTACAATGAGCAGTTCTTC
CASSQDPLGGTYNEQFF
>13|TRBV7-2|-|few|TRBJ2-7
TGTGCCAGCAGCCAGGGGGGCCCCTACGAGCAGTACTTC
CASSQGGPYEQYF
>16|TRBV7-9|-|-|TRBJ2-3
TGTGCCAGCAGCTACAACCGGGTTCCTTACACAGATACGCAGTATTTT
CASSYNRVPYTDTQYF
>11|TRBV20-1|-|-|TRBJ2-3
TGCAGTGCTAGTCGCGATCGTCAAGAGTATTTT
CSASRDRQEYF
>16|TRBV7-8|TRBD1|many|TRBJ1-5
TGTGCCAGCAGCAAGGGACAGGCCCTTAGCAATCAGCCCCAGCATTTT
CASSKGQALSNQPQHF
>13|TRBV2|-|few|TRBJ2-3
TGTGCCAGCAGTGGTCGGGGCACAGATACGCAGTATTTT
CASSGRGTDTQYF
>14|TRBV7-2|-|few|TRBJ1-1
TGTGCCAGCAGCCGCGGGGGGCTGAACACTGAAGCTTTCTTT
CASSRGGLNTEAFF
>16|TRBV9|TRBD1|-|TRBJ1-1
TGTGCCAGCAGCGGCGGACAGGGGGAAGGGGACACTGAAGCTTTCTTT
CASSGGQGEGDTEAFF
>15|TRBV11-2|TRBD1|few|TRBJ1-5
TGTGCCACCCGTTGGGGGCAGGGGGCAGGGCAGCCCCAGCATTTT
CATRWGQGAGQPQHF
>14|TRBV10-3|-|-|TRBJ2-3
TGTGCCATCAGTGAATCCCTGGGCACAGATACGCAGTATTTT
CAISESLGTDTQYF
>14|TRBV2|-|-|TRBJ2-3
TGTGCCAGCAGTGGGGGCCAGGGGTTCGATACGCAGTATTTT
CASSGGQGFDTQYF
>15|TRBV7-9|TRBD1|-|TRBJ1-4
TGTGCCAGCAGCATCCCGACAGGGGAAGCGGAAAAACTGTTTTTT
CASSIPTGEAEKLFF
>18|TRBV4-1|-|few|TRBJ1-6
TGCGCCAGCAGCCAAGAAGCGGCAGCGAGCTCCTATAATTCACCCCTCCACTTT
CASSQEAAASSYNSPLHF
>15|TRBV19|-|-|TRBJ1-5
TGTGCCAGTAGTATAGGCCTGTGGGGCAATCAGCCCCAGCATTTT
CASSIGLWGNQPQHF
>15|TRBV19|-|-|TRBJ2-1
TGTGCCAGTAGCATCCCTCCCTGGGGCTACAATGAGCAGTTCTTC
CASSIPPWGYNEQFF
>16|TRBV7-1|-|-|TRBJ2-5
TGTGCCAGCAGCTCCCCCTTACTCAGTGTCCAGGAGACCCAGTACTTC
CASSSPLLSVQETQYF
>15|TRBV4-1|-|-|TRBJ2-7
TGCGCCAGCAGCCAAGAGGCGGGCAGTCCCTACGAGCAGTACTTC
CASSQEAGSPYEQYF
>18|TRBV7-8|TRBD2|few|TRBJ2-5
TGTGCCAGCAGCCCCGGGACTAGCGGGAGGGCGGGTCAAGAGACCCAGTACTTC
CASSPGTSGRAGQETQYF
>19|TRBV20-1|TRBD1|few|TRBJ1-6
TGCAGTGCTACAGCAGGACAGGGCTGGAAAAACTCCTATAATTCACCCCTCCACTTT
CSATAGQGWKNSYNSPLHF
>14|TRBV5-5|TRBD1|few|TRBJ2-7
TGTGCCAGCAGCTTGACGGACAGGGACCACGAGCAGTACTTC
CASSLTDRDHEQYF
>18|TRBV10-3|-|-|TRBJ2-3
TGTGCCACGGACGACGCACCCCCCGACCAGAGAAGCACAGATACGCAGTATTTT
CATDDAPPDQRSTDTQYF
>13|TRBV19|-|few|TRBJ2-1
TGTGCCAGTAGTATAGGTTCTAGGACAAGTCTGTTCTTC
CASSIGSRTSLFF
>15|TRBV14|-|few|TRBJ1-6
TGTGCCAGCAGCCACAGGGGCAGGGGTAATTCACCCCTCCACTTT
CASSHRGRGNSPLHF
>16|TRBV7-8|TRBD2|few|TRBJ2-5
TGTGCCAGCAGCCCCCCGGGGACTAGCGGGACCGAGACCCAGTACTTC
CASSPPGTSGTETQYF
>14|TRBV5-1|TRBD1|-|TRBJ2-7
TGCGCCAGCACCCCCGGGACAGGGCCGTTTGAGCAGTACTTC
CASTPGTGPFEQYF
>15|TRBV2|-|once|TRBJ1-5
TGTGCCAGCAGTGAGGGGGGAGCCAGCAATCAGCCCCAGCATTTT
CASSEGGASNQPQHF
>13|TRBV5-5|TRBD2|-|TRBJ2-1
TGTGCCAGCTCGCGGGGGGATTTGGATGAGCAGTTCTTC
CASSRGDLDEQFF
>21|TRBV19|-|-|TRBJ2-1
TGTGCCAGTAGTATAGACCCCTCAGGGGCGGACTCAGAGCGAGCATACAATGAGCAGTTCTTC
CASSIDPSGADSERAYNEQFF
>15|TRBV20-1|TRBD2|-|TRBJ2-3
TGCAGTGCTACACCTAGCGGGGGAGGCGCAGATACGCAGTATTTT
CSATPSGGGADTQYF